This entry lists 12 T cell receptor beta chains sequenced from one sample in a study of control samples from healthy donors and cancer patients. Repertoires were generated with immunoSEQ multiplex PCR, while TCRdb's copy carries only in-frame clones and drops some. This sample has just over 150,000 clones; over 85% occur once, and the top ten carry about 12%. Sequenced sample: blood. The receptor set was obtained from a young man in good health.

V usage is TRBV7-7 and J usage is TRBJ2-2; TRBD1 or TRBD2 may be the D gene (6 bases each). This CDR3 region has 16 residues. V was clipped by 4 bases and J by 4 bases, with 16 bases between them. Germline V gene lookup returns CDR1 SSHAT and CDR2 FNYEAQ (reference sequence). CDR3 coding DNA: TGTGCCAGCAGCTCACTCGGGGGCCGGAGCACCGGGGAGCTGTTTTTT. Its translation is CASSSLGGRSTGELFF.

This clone was counted between two and nine times. The sample holds other DNA sequences that translate to the same CDR3. The V call is TRBV7-9, the J call TRBJ1-5; D is unclear. Per germline, CDR1 SEHNR and CDR2 FQNEAQ (reference sequence). The germline V and J ends were trimmed by 1 base and 2 bases, with 6 bases remaining between them. The CDR3 extends over 14 amino acids. The CDR3 region is CASSLVGGNQPQHF. DNA of the CDR3: TGTGCCAGCAGCTTAGTGGGAGGCAATCAGCCCCAGCATTTT.

The V gene is TRBV29-1, the J gene TRBJ1-2; D ambiguous. This CDR3 contains 12 residues. The V gene's germline CDR1 is SQVTM and CDR2 ANQGSEA. V lost 0 bases and J 6 bases, leaving 8 bases between the germline ends. In nucleotides, the CDR3 is TGCAGCGTTGAAGAACAGAGTCATGGCTACACCTTC. Its protein is CSVEEQSHGYTF. The entire variable domain, with the rest obtained from reference TRBV29-1 and TRBJ1-2, is as follows: SAVISQKPSRDICQRGTSLTIQCQVDSQVTMMFWYRQQPGQSLTLIATANQGSEATYESGFVIDKFPISRPNLTFSTLTVSNMSPEDSSIYLCSVEEQSHGYTFGSGTRLTVV.

The chain couples TRBV10-3 to TRBJ1-4, with no clear D. Germline CDR1 is ENHRY and CDR2 is SYGVKD. Deletions cut 6 bases from V and 6 bases from J, with 11 bases between. The CDR3 has 13 residues. In DNA, the CDR3 is TGTGCCATCAGGAGTGGGCTCGATGAAAAACTGTTTTTT. It yields the protein CAIRSGLDEKLFF.

The chain has TRBV6-5 and TRBJ2-2; the match to TRBD1 covers 8 bases. Germline V gives CDR1 MNHEY, CDR2 SVGAGI. CDR3 size: 13 residues. V lost 9 bases, J lost 6 bases, and 6 bases stayed unmatched. The CDR3 loop reads CASEDRVAGELFF. CDR3 DNA: TGTGCCAGTGAGGACAGGGTGGCCGGGGAGCTGTTTTTT.

The J gene is TRBJ1-6, the V gene TRBV6-5; tentatively, D is TRBD1 (5 bases). With 8 bases removed from V and 0 bases from J, the gap between germline ends came to 8 bases. The CDR3 consists of 14 residues. The germline gives CDR1 MNHEY, CDR2 SVGAGI. The CDR3 reads CASGGGSYNSPLHF. The DNA of the CDR3 is TGTGCCAGCGGGGGGGGCTCCTATAATTCACCCCTCCACTTT.

The chain links TRBV6-5 to TRBJ1-1; D gene ambiguous. Trimming took off 6 bases at V and 9 bases at J, with 11 bases between the two ends. This CDR3 region has 11 residues. Germline V gene sequence: CDR1 MNHEY, CDR2 SVGAGI. This CDR3 reads CASSYPPQAFF. CDR3 DNA sequence: TGTGCCAGCAGCTACCCCCCCCAAGCTTTCTTT.

The rearrangement links TRBV19 to TRBJ1-1; TRBD1 aligns across 7 bases. The CDR3 contains 14 residues. Per the germline V gene, CDR1 is LNHDA and CDR2 is SQIVND (reference sequence). The trim removed 3 bases at V and 5 bases at J, leaving 6 bases unmatched. The CDR3 region has the DNA TGTGCCAGTAGTATCACAGGGGAAGGTACTGAAGCTTTCTTT. Translating gives CASSITGEGTEAFF.

The chain recombines TRBV2 with TRBJ1-1, with a tentative D call TRBD1 (5 bases). Germline V lookup: CDR1 SNHLY, CDR2 FYNNEI. With 7 bases removed from V and 8 bases from J, the gap between germline ends came to 20 bases. This CDR3 is 14 amino acids long. The CDR3 DNA is TGTGCCAGCACCCTCGGGGGGTCAAAAGGGGAAGCTTTCTTT. This codes for CASTLGGSKGEAFF.

The chain employs TRBV28 and TRBJ1-5, with TRBD1 matching 10 bases. CDR1 and CDR2 from the germline V gene are MDHEN and SYDVKM. The J segment lost 7 bases and the V segment lost 5 bases, leaving 8 bases of the junction unmatched. The CDR3 extends over 15 amino acids. The CDR3: CASSPRQGARQPQHF. For the CDR3, the DNA is TGTGCCAGCAGTCCCAGACAGGGGGCAAGACAGCCCCAGCATTTT.

The chain joins TRBV27 to TRBJ2-7; 8 nucleotides agree with TRBD2. J was trimmed by 6 bases and V by 4 bases; bases with no gene match: 11. This CDR3 comprises 15 residues. The germline gives CDR1 MNHEY, CDR2 SMNVEV (reference sequence). CDR3 region: CASSYTGGRLGEQYF. In DNA form, the CDR3 reads TGTGCCAGCAGTTATACGGGAGGGCGTTTAGGCGAGCAGTACTTC.

The CDR3 loop reads CASSLSNGFPNEKLFF. CDR3 DNA sequence: TGTGCCAGCAGTTTATCGAATGGCTTCCCCAATGAAAAACTGTTTTTT. The V call is TRBV27, the J call TRBJ1-4; D not resolved. CDR3 length: 16 residues. The V end lost 0 bases, the J end lost 5 bases, and 13 bases lay between the germline ends. CDR1 and CDR2 (germline): MNHEY, SMNVEV (reference sequence).